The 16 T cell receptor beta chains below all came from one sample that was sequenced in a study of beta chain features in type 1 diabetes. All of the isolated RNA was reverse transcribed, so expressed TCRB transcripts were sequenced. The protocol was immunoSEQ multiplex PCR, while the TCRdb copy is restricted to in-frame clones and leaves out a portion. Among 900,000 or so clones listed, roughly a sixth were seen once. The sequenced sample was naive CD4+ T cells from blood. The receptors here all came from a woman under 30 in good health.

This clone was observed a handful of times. The CDR3 nucleotides read TGTGCCAGCAGCTTCTTTCCATCGGGACTAGCGGGAGTAGGGGAGCAGTTCTTC. It yields the protein CASSFFPSGLAGVGEQFF. J is TRBJ2-1 and V is TRBV11-1, with 14 bases identical to TRBD2. Germline CDR1 and CDR2: SGHAT and FQDESV (reference sequence). The V segment lost 3 bases and the J segment 10 bases; nucleotides outside the gene matches: 14. There are 18 residues in the CDR3.

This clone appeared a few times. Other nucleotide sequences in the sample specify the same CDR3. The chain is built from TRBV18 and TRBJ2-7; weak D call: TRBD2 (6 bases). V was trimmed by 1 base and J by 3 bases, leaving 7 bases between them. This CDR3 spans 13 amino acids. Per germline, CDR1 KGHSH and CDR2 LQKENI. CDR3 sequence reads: CASSPQGGYEQYF. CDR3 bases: TGTGCCAGCTCACCACAGGGAGGCTACGAGCAGTACTTC.

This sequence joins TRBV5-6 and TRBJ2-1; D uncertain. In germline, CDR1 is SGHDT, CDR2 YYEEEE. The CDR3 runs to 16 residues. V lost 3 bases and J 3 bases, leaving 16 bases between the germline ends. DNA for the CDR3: TGTGCCAGCAGCTCTCCTGAAGGGCATGGCTACAATGAGCAGTTCTTC. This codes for CASSSPEGHGYNEQFF.

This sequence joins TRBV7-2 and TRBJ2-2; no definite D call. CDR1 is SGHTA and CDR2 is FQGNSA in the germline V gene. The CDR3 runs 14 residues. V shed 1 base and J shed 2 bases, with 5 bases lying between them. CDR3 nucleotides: TGTGCCAGCAGCTTAGAGACAAACACCGGGGAGCTGTTTTTT. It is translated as CASSLETNTGELFF. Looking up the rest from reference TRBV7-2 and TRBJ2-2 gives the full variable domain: GAGVSQSPSNKVTEKGKDVELRCDPISGHTALYWYRQSLGQGLEFLIYFQGNSAPDKSGLPSDRFSAERTGGSVSTLTIQRTQQEDSAVYLCASSLETNTGELFFGEGSRLTVL.

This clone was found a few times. This CDR3 reads CASSVGGGAGGSYEQFF. The CDR3 coding sequence is TGTGCCAGCAGCGTAGGAGGCGGAGCGGGCGGCTCTTATGAGCAGTTCTTC. The chain has TRBV9 and TRBJ2-1, with D perhaps matching TRBD2 (6 bases). V lost 0 bases, J lost 8 bases, and 21 bases lay in between. The CDR3 is made up of 17 amino acids. CDR1 is SGDLS, CDR2 YYNGEE, per germline.

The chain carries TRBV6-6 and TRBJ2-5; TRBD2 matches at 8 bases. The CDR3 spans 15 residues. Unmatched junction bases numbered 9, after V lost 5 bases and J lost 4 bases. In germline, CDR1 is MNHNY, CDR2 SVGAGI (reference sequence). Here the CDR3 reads CASSPSGGRGETQYF. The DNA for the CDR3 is TGTGCCAGCAGTCCCTCGGGGGGGCGGGGAGAGACCCAGTACTTC.

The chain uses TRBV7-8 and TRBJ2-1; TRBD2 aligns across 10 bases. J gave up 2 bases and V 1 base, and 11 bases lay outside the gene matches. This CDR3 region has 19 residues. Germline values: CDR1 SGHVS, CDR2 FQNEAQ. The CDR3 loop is CASSLGLAGVRHTYNEQFF. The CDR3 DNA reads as TGTGCCAGCAGCTTAGGTCTAGCGGGAGTGCGGCACACCTACAATGAGCAGTTCTTC.

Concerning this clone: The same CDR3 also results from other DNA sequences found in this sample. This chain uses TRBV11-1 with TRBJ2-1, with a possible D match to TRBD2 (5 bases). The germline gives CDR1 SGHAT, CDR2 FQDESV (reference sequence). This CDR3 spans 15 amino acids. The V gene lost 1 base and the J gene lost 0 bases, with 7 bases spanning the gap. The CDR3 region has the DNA TGTGCCAGCAGCTTAGGAGGGAGCTCCTACAATGAGCAGTTCTTC. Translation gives CASSLGGSSYNEQFF.

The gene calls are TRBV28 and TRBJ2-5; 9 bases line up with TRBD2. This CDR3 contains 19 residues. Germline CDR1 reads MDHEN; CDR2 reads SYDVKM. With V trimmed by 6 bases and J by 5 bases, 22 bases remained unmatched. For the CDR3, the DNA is TGTGCCAGCAGAAAACCCCCGTGGGTAGCGGGAGAACCCGCTGAGACCCAGTACTTC. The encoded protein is CASRKPPWVAGEPAETQYF.

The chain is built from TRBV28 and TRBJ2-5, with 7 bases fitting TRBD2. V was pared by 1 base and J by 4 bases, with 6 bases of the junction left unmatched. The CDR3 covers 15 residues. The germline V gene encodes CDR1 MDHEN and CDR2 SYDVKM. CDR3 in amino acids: CASSLSGRRVETQYF. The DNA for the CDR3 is TGTGCCAGCAGTTTATCCGGGAGGAGGGTAGAGACCCAGTACTTC.

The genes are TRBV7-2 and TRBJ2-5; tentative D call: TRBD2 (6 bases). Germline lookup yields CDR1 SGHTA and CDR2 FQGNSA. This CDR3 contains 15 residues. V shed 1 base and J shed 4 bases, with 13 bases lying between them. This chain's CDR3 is CASSLGFGGGETQYF. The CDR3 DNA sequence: TGTGCCAGCAGCTTAGGCTTCGGGGGAGGAGAGACCCAGTACTTC. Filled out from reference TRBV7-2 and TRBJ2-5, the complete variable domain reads GAGVSQSPSNKVTEKGKDVELRCDPISGHTALYWYRQSLGQGLEFLIYFQGNSAPDKSGLPSDRFSAERTGGSVSTLTIQRTQQEDSAVYLCASSLGFGGGETQYFGPGTRLLVL.

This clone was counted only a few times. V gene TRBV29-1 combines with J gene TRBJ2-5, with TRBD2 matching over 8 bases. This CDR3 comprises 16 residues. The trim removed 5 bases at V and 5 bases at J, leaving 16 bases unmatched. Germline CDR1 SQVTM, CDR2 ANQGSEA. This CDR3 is CSVPPRERESGETQYF. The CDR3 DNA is TGCAGCGTTCCTCCGCGAGAGCGGGAGAGCGGGGAGACCCAGTACTTC.

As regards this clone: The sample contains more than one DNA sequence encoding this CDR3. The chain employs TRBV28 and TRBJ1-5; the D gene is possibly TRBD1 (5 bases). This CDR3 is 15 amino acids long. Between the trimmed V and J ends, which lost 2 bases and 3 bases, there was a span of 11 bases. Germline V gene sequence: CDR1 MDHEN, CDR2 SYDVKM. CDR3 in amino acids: CASSLGQGNNQPQHF. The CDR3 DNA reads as TGTGCCAGCAGTTTAGGCCAGGGAAACAATCAGCCCCAGCATTTT.

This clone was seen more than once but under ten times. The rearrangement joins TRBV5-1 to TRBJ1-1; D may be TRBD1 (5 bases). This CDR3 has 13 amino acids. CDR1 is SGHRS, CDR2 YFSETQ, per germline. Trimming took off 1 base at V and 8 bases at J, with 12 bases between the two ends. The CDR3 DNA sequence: TGCGCCAGCAGCTTGAGGCGACAGACGGAAGCTTTCTTT. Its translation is CASSLRRQTEAFF. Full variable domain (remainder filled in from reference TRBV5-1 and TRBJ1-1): KAGVTQTPRYLIKTRGQQVTLSCSPISGHRSVSWYQQTPGQGLQFLFEYFSETQRNKGNFPGRFSGRQFSNSRSEMNVSTLELGDSALYLCASSLRRQTEAFFGQGTRLTVV.

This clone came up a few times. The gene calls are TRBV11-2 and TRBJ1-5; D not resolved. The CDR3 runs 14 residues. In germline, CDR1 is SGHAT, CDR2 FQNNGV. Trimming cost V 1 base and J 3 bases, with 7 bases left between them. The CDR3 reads CASSLGQNNQPQHF. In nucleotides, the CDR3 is TGTGCCAGCAGCTTAGGGCAGAACAATCAGCCCCAGCATTTT.

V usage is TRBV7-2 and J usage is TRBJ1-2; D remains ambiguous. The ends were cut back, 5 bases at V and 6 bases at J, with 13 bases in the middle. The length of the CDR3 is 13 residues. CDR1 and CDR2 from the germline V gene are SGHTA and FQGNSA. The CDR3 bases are TGTGCCAGCAGCCCCAGCCTTCACGATGGCTACACCTTC. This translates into CASSPSLHDGYTF.